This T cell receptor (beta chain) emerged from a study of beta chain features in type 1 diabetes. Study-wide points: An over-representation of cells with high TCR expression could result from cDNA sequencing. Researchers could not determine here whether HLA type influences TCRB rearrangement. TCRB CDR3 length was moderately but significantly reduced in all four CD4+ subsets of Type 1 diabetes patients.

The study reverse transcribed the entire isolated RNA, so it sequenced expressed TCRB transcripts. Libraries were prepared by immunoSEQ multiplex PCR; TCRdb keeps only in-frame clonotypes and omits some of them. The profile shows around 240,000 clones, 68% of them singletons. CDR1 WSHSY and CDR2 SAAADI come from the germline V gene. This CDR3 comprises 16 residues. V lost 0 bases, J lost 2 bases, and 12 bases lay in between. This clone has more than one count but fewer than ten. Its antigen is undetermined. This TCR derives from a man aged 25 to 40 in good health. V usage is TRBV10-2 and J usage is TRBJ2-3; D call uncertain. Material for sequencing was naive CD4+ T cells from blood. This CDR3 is CASSESMGRNTDTQYF. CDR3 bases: TGCGCCAGCAGTGAGTCCATGGGCAGAAACACAGATACGCAGTATTTT.